This T cell receptor (beta chain) stems from a study of blood T cells in healthy people across ages. CDR1 is SGHDN and CDR2 is FVKESK in the germline V gene. The CDR3 is 13 residues long. V dropped 3 bases and J dropped 8 bases, with 11 bases sitting between them. About this clonotype: Its matching antigen is unknown.

Using a J-beta primer mix together with a sample-barcoded 5' primer, a second PCR was run for roughly 6 to 12 cycles. MiXCR, run by TCRdb on the 5' RACE reads, gives a single entry per CDR3 protein. In the table there are some 760,000 distinct CDR3 sequences, just under 25% of which are singletons. Overall study results and limits: PBMCs left unsorted prevented a conclusive naive versus antigen-experienced comparison.

This sample was shared with a second study, whose subject was T cells of mothers and their children.

This rearrangement joins TRBV14 to TRBJ2-4; D may be TRBD1 (6 bases). The source of this sequence is a boy younger than 18 in good health. The sequencing input was blood. CDR3 region: CASSQGALDIQYF. The CDR3 DNA follows: TGTGCCAGCAGCCAGGGGGCCTTAGACATTCAGTACTTC.